This section outlines one TCR beta chain sequence together with its context. How the authors handled the data: Cell counts per sample came from amplifying reference gene primers. Generated by immunoSEQ multiplex PCR, the TCRdb table keeps only in-frame clones and is missing some. That table supplies the V and J calls and clone size; D and trimming were determined from the DNA. The sample holds 100,000 to 150,000 clones, approximately 83% seen once. The sample belongs to a study of blood T cell repertoires in COVID-19. The ends were cut back, 3 bases at V and 11 bases at J, with 16 bases in the middle. The CDR3 spans 13 residues. CDR1 is MNHEY, CDR2 SMNVEV, per germline (reference sequence).

This TCR was sampled from a woman aged 50 to 60 with acute or convalescent COVID-19. The V and J genes are TRBV27 and TRBJ1-2; tentative D call: TRBD1 (6 bases). The sample consisted of peripheral blood. The CDR3 DNA sequence: TGTGCCAGCAGTTTCATGTCGAGGGGGTTATACACCTTC. Its translation is CASSFMSRGLYTF.